This T cell receptor (beta chain) was profiled in a study of T cell responses to AZD1222 COVID-19 vaccine (TCRdb year 2021). Concerning the study at large: TCR sequencing covered about 230 trial participants: approximately 200 given two doses of AZD1222 and about 26 given two doses of MenACWY control vaccine. Enrollment into the trials was organized by age into subgroups of 18-55, 56-69 and 70-plus years, and those subgroups contained roughly 140, 27 and 60 TCR-sequenced participants, respectively. Broader findings and caveats from the paper: Epitopes outside the regions mutated in the B.1.351 and B.1.1.7 variants were reportedly recognized by nearly half of the unique spike-specific TCRs. Because no samples from the day 14 peak response were available, repertoires could be characterized only after the peak T cell response. CD4 TCRs associated with the vaccine covered the entire spike protein, and the dominant responses were in regions 160-218 and 743-854. In the small 56-69-year group, the increase in depth fell short of significance, most likely because of low power. A significant rise in spike-specific TCR breadth and depth was observed after two AZD1222 doses relative to day 0 and relative to MenACWY recipients. Most participants were white British and females outnumbered males, and the authors suggested that clonal diversity may have been underestimated. Conclusions about previously exposed vaccinees are limited, since just five to seven AZD1222 recipients were seropositive for SARS-CoV-2 at baseline.

The time point label of this sample denotes: about 28 days (+/-7) after the second vaccine dose. This sample's treatment or condition label indicates: meningococcal conjugate vaccine given as trial control. Vaccinee samples came from UK trials COV001 and COV002, including a single-blind randomized controlled phase 2/3 trial of AZD1222 (ChAdOx1 nCoV-19) in healthy adults. For TCRbeta chain sequencing, PBMC samples were collected from trial participants at day 0 and at day 28 after the second dose. The CDR3 regions of human TCRbeta chains were analyzed by immunosequencing. Processing in the source paper ran as follows. TCRs in the repertoires were compared against a reference library of SARS-CoV-2-specific TCRs that had been generated with the MIRA antigen-specificity platform. Breadth was defined as the fraction of unique TCRs that were SARS-CoV-2-associated, and depth was defined as the fraction of total T cells that were SARS-CoV-2-associated. Using the MIRA data, each spike-specific TCR was assigned both to the spike region to which the TCR was reactive and to a CD4 or CD8 class. Log10-transformed breadth and depth values were compared by one-way ANOVA with Sidak's multiple comparisons tests. The immuneACCESS repertoire file appears here via TCRdb, limited to in-frame rearrangements. These files lack a portion of the clones; in checked studies, under half of the deficit traces to unresolved V genes, and the cause of the others is not known. V, J and clone size are those of that table, while D and trimming were read from the DNA. This sample is represented by tens of thousands of clones; 80% of them were singletons. Together, the top ten hold roughly 22% of the sample.

V is pared back by 4 bases and J by 8 bases, with 21 bases lying between the germline termini. The CDR3 spans 16 residues, from the cysteine through the phenylalanine. Here the CDR3 DNA is all that survives: 48 bases in frame from base 1. CDR1 and CDR2 are drawn from the germline V gene: SGHVS, FNYEAQ. In the case of this clone: Its antigen remains undetermined. No base quality information exists; no much larger clone differs at one position.

The sequences come from peripheral blood, collected 28 days after the second dose of the MenACWY control vaccine. This TCR came from an adult who received the MenACWY meningococcal vaccine as a control. This chain is built from TRBV7-6 and TRBJ1-3, with the identity of the D gene unclear. CDR3 loop: CASSSNPRGFPHTIYF. The DNA is TGTGCCAGCAGCTCCAACCCCCGGGGATTTCCGCACACCATATATTTT.